The 16 T cell receptor beta chains given below trace back to one sample, sequenced in a study of blood T cell repertoires in COVID-19. The table came from immunoSEQ multiplex PCR; TCRdb's copy has only in-frame clones and leaves some out. The sample contains approximately 130,000 clones, approximately 90% of which appear only once. The specimen was peripheral blood. These receptors were obtained from a human donor in a cohort sampled during active COVID-19.

This chain connects TRBV7-2 to TRBJ1-1, with D maybe TRBD1 (6 bases). V dropped 5 bases and J dropped 1 base, with 11 bases sitting between them. The germline CDR1 and CDR2 sequences are SGHTA and FQGNSA. The CDR3 has 14 residues. CDR3 loop: CASSRRTANTEAFF. CDR3 coding DNA: TGTGCCAGCAGCCGCCGGACAGCGAACACTGAAGCTTTCTTT.

This rearrangement joins TRBV6-5 to TRBJ1-2; 11 nucleotides match TRBD1. Germline CDR1 reads MNHEY; CDR2 reads SVGAGI. With 4 bases clipped from V and 4 bases from J, the junction kept 5 bases outside the gene matches. The CDR3 is 15 amino acids. The CDR3 DNA sequence: TGTGCCAGCAGTTTCGGACAGGGGGCTCCCTATGGCTACACCTTC. It yields the protein CASSFGQGAPYGYTF.

This sequence joins TRBV27 and TRBJ2-3; D is undetermined. The V end was cut by 6 bases, the J end by 1 base, with 14 bases between. CDR1 MNHEY and CDR2 SMNVEV come from the germline V gene (reference sequence). The CDR3 spans 15 residues. DNA of the CDR3: TGTGCCAGCAGCCTACCCGGTTCGGGCACAGATACGCAGTATTTT. This translates into CASSLPGSGTDTQYF.

The CDR3 nucleotides read TGTGCCAGCAGTTCCACAGGATCGATGGAGCAGTACTTC. Its protein is CASSSTGSMEQYF. The chain couples TRBV6-5 to TRBJ2-7; the D gene is possibly TRBD1 (5 bases). V was shortened by 4 bases and J by 7 bases, with 14 bases between the two germline ends. Germline V gene lookup returns CDR1 MNHEY and CDR2 SVGAGI. CDR3 length: 13 residues.

The gene calls are TRBV30 and TRBJ1-3; D not resolved. Germline V gene sequence: CDR1 GTSNPN, CDR2 SVGIG (reference sequence). The CDR3 totals 11 residues. Deletions cut 4 bases from V and 4 bases from J, with 5 bases between. CDR3 sequence (DNA): TGTGCCTGGACCCTCGGAAACACCATATATTTT. It is translated as CAWTLGNTIYF.

J is TRBJ2-7 and V is TRBV5-1; TRBD1 is a possible D gene (5 bases). Looked up from germline, CDR1 is SGHRS and CDR2 is YFSETQ. Trimming removed 4 bases from V and 0 bases from J, with 11 bases in between. The length of the CDR3 is 14 residues. The CDR3 DNA reads as TGCGCCAGCAGCCAGACAGCCTTCTCCTACGAGCAGTACTTC. It codes for CASSQTAFSYEQYF.

This clone came up once. J is TRBJ2-1 and V is TRBV28; D uncertain. With 0 bases removed from V and 0 bases from J, the gap between germline ends came to 9 bases. CDR3 size: 16 residues. Germline V gene lookup returns CDR1 MDHEN and CDR2 SYDVKM. The CDR3 DNA sequence: TGTGCCAGCAGTTTATGGAGCGCGAGCTCCTACAATGAGCAGTTCTTC. Its translation: CASSLWSASSYNEQFF. The full variable domain, its missing parts supplied by reference TRBV28 and TRBJ2-1, is DVKVTQSSRYLVKRTGEKVFLECVQDMDHENMFWYRQDPGLGLRLIYFSYDVKMKEKGDIPEGYSVSREKKERFSLILESASTNQTSMYLCASSLWSASSYNEQFFGPGTRLTVL.

In this sample, this clone turned up many times. V usage is TRBV6-2 or TRBV6-3 and J usage is TRBJ2-7; TRBD2 matches at 13 bases. This CDR3 has 15 residues. Germline CDR1 MNHEY, CDR2 SVGEGT. V shed 0 bases and J 4 bases; nucleotides not matched to a gene: 0. CDR3 sequence (DNA): TGTGCCAGCAGTTACTCGACTAGCGGGGGGTACGAGCAGTACTTC. Translating it yields CASSYSTSGGYEQYF.

V and J are TRBV21-1 and TRBJ2-4; the table's D call, TRBD2, was not checked against the DNA. TRBV21-1 is deemed a pseudogene. CDR3 length equals 20 residues. For the CDR3, the DNA is TGTGCCAGCAGCAAACACCCCGGCCTAGCGGGGGCGAAAACCAAAAACATTCAGTACTTC. It translates to CASSKHPGLAGAKTKNIQYF.

The chain is built from TRBV6-2 or TRBV6-3 and TRBJ2-3; 8 nucleotides line up with TRBD2. After removal of 0 bases from V and 4 bases from J, the junction contained 12 bases not matched to a gene. CDR1 MNHEY and CDR2 SVGEGT come from the germline V gene. The CDR3 spans 18 residues. CDR3 bases: TGTGCCAGCAGTTACTCGAGAGGTGAGATAGCGGGGTCAGATACGCAGTATTTT. This codes for CASSYSRGEIAGSDTQYF.

The chain joins TRBV28 to TRBJ2-1; tentative D call: TRBD2 (6 bases). The V gene's germline CDR1 is MDHEN and CDR2 SYDVKM. The CDR3 covers 15 residues. Trimming took 4 bases from V and 7 from J, leaving 17 bases between them. The CDR3 nucleotides read TGTGCCAGCAGTTCCCCAGGTAGCGGCACAAATGAGCAGTTCTTC. Protein: CASSSPGSGTNEQFF. The entire variable domain, with the rest obtained from reference TRBV28 and TRBJ2-1, is as follows: DVKVTQSSRYLVKRTGEKVFLECVQDMDHENMFWYRQDPGLGLRLIYFSYDVKMKEKGDIPEGYSVSREKKERFSLILESASTNQTSMYLCASSSPGSGTNEQFFGPGTRLTVL.

This chain joins TRBV19 and TRBJ1-1, with TRBD1 matching 7 bases. The CDR3 has 14 residues. Germline V gene sequence: CDR1 LNHDA, CDR2 SQIVND (reference sequence). Trimming removed 7 bases from V and 3 bases from J; junction bases left unmatched: 8. The DNA for the CDR3 is TGTGCCAGTATCACAGGGGAACAATACACTGAAGCTTTCTTT. It codes for CASITGEQYTEAFF.

The V gene is TRBV28, the J gene TRBJ1-4, with D possibly TRBD1 on 5 matching bases. V lost 5 bases, J lost 8 bases, and 21 bases lay in between. The germline V gene encodes CDR1 MDHEN and CDR2 SYDVKM. This CDR3 is 16 amino acids long. The CDR3: CASSQPGRGLGEKLFF. The CDR3 DNA follows: TGTGCCAGCAGTCAGCCCGGTAGGGGCCTAGGAGAAAAACTGTTTTTT.

As to this clone: The sample contains more than one DNA sequence encoding this CDR3. CDR3 DNA sequence: TGTGCCAGCAGCCAAGCACTAGCGGGAGTTAGCTCCTACGAGCAGTACTTC. Encoded protein: CASSQALAGVSSYEQYF. The V gene is TRBV3-1 (or the pseudogene TRBV3-2), the J gene TRBJ2-7, with 11 bases matching TRBD2. The CDR3 has 17 amino acids. J lost 0 bases, V lost 1 base, and 5 bases had no gene match. Germline loops: CDR1 LGHDT, CDR2 YNNKEL (reference sequence).

The chain combines TRBV25-1 with TRBJ2-3; a weak D match, TRBD2 (5 bases). V lost 1 base, J lost 4 bases, and 9 bases lay in between. Germline V gene data show CDR1 as MGHDK and CDR2 as SYGVNS. The CDR3 is made up of 14 amino acids. The CDR3 reads CASSESSSADTQYF. The CDR3 nucleotides read TGTGCCAGCAGTGAATCGAGTAGCGCAGATACGCAGTATTTT.

This clone occurred a few times. V is TRBV18 and J is TRBJ2-1; 10 bases align to TRBD2. From germline, CDR1 is KGHSH and CDR2 LQKENI. The CDR3 sequence is 16 residues long. Trimming at V came to 0 bases and at J to 6 bases, leaving 5 bases not matched to a gene. The CDR3 spells CASSPPAAGGRNEQFF. The DNA for the CDR3 is TGTGCCAGCTCACCACCAGCAGCGGGAGGGCGCAATGAGCAGTTCTTC.